This record covers a single T cell receptor beta chain. Original processing notes: The authors estimated nucleated cell counts from reference gene primer amplification. Profiling relied on immunoSEQ multiplex PCR, and the TCRdb table lists in-frame clones only, not all of them. That table supplies the V and J calls and clone size; D and trimming were determined from the DNA. This table has 150,000 to 200,000 clones, around 91% appearing once. This sample is drawn from a study of blood T cell repertoires in COVID-19. At the level of the study: The origin of the acute and convalescent COVID-19 samples was the United States, Italy and Spain. PBMCs, B-cell-depleted T cells, or T cells were the source of the cDNA or gDNA that made up the material.

Sequencing was done on a sample of peripheral blood. The clonotype was recovered from a man over 45 with acute or convalescent COVID-19.

In nucleotides, the CDR3 is TGTGCCAGTAGAAACATGGCGGATAGCAATCAGCCCCAGCATTTT. It encodes CASRNMADSNQPQHF. The chain recombines TRBV19 with TRBJ1-5, with D uncertain. This CDR3 comprises 15 residues. Trimming left V 6 bases short and J 0 bases short, with 12 bases between. Germline V gene data show CDR1 as LNHDA and CDR2 as SQIVND (reference sequence).